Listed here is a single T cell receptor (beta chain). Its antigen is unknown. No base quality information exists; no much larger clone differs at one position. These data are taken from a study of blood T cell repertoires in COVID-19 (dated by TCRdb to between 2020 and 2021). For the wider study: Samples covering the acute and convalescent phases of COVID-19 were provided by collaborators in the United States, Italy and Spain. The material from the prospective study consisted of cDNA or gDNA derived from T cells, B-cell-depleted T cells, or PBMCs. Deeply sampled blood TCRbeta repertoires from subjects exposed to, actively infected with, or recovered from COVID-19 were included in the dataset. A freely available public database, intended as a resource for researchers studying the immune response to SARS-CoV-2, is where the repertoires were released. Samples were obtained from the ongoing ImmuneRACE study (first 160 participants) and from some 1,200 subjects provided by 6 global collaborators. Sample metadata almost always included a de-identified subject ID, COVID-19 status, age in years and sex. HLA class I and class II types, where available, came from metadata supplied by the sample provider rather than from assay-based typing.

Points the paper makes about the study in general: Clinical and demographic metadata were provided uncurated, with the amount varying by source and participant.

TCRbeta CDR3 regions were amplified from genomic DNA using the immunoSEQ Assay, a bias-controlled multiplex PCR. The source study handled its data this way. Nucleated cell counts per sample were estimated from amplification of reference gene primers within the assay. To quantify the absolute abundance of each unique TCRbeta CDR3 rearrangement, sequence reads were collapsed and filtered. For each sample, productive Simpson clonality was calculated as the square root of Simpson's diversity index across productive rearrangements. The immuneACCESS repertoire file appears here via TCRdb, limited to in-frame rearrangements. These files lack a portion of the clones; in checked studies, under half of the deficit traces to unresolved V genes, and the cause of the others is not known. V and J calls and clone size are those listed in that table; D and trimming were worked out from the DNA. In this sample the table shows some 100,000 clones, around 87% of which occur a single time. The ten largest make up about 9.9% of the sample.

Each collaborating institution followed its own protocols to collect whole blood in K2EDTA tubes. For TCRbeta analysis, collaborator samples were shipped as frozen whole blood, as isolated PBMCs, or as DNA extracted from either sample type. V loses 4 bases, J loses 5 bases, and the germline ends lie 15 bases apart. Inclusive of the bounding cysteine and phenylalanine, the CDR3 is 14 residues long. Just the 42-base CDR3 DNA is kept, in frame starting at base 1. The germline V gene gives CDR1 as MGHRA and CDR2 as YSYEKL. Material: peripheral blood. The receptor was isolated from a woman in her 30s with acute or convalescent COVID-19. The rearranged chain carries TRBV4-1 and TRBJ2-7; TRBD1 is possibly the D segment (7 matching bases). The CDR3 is CASSRADRRDEQYF. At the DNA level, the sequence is TGCGCCAGCAGCCGAGCGGACAGGAGGGACGAGCAGTACTTC.